This T cell receptor (beta chain) is drawn from a study of shared clonotypes between healthy human individuals. Naive CD8 cells comprised CD45RO-negative, CCR7-positively selected cells, excluding terminally differentiated effector memory CD45RA+ cells. Study results and limitations: The study's rarefaction showed incomplete sorted-subset sequencing despite large depth. Generation probability values for non-shared clonotypes were lower than those for clonotypes shared by all four donors.

In the case of this clone: What it binds is not known.

The data were produced by immunoSEQ multiplex PCR, yet TCRdb's version contains in-frame clones alone and is incomplete. The sample lists hundreds of thousands of clones, 95% to 97% occurring once. Germline V CDR1 and CDR2: LNHDA, SQIVND (reference sequence). The length of the CDR3 is 12 residues. The V segment lost 7 bases and the J segment 10 bases; nucleotides outside the gene matches: 5. The sample was naive CD8+ T cells sorted from blood. The rearrangement joins TRBV19 to TRBJ2-4; 9 bases map to TRBD2. This receptor was identified in a man aged 30 to 39 in good health. CDR3 protein: CASTSSGVIQYF. In nucleotides, the CDR3 is TGTGCCAGTACATCTAGCGGGGTGATTCAGTACTTC.